This entry lists 4 T cell receptor beta chains sequenced from one sample in a study of cytomegalovirus exposure and HLA in healthy donors. In the PCR, 60 Vbeta and 13 Jbeta primers were used. Method: immunoSEQ multiplex PCR; TCRdb's copy keeps in-frame clones and lacks some. The top ten clones hold more than 1.4% of a sample with about 180,000 clones, 70% to 85% of them seen once. The sequenced sample was PBMCs. All receptors come from a man in his late teens or twenties in good health and CMV-seronegative.

CDR3 bases: TGCGCCAGCAGCTCAAACGGGGGAGAGACCCAGTACTTC. It encodes CASSSNGGETQYF. The genes are TRBV5-1 and TRBJ2-5; D possibly corresponds to TRBD2 (6 bases). The V end was cut by 3 bases, the J end by 4 bases, with 10 bases between. The CDR3 runs 13 residues. Germline lookup yields CDR1 SGHRS and CDR2 YFSETQ.

This clone was seen a few times. Other DNA sequences from this sample encode an identical CDR3 as well. V usage is TRBV9 and J usage is TRBJ1-2; D gene unclear. Trimming shortened V by 4 bases and J by 2 bases, and 6 bases separated the two germline ends. The CDR3 loop spans 12 amino acids. Germline CDR1 SGDLS, CDR2 YYNGEE. This CDR3 is CASSTTNYGYTF. The CDR3 DNA reads as TGTGCCAGCAGCACGACAAACTATGGCTACACCTTC.

The genes are TRBV5-8 and TRBJ2-7; 9 nucleotides align to TRBD2. V lost 4 bases to trimming and J lost 0 bases; unmatched junction nucleotides: 14. This CDR3 spans 18 amino acids. The germline gives CDR1 SGHTS, CDR2 YDEGEE. This CDR3 is CASSGRTSEYRLSYEQYF. The CDR3 nucleotides read TGTGCCAGCAGCGGGAGGACTAGCGAATACCGTCTCTCCTACGAGCAGTACTTC.

This chain joins TRBV5-4 and TRBJ2-7, with 8 bases that match TRBD2. Trimming at V came to 2 bases and at J to 6 bases, leaving 10 bases not matched to a gene. CDR1 is SGHNT, CDR2 YYREEE, per germline (reference sequence). There are 15 residues in the CDR3. CDR3 nucleotide sequence: TGTGCCAGCAGCTTCGGGGGACTAGGGGCGAGCGAGCAGTACTTC. It translates to CASSFGGLGASEQYF.